Many counts were recorded for the clone carrying this T cell receptor beta chain. The CDR3 end lies 3 residues beyond the end of the read and is filled in from the germline J gene. Data came from immunoSEQ multiplex PCR; TCRdb stores just in-frame clones and leaves some out. The sample has around 32,000 clones, none seen only once. The sample is drawn from a study of T cell clonality in common variable immunodeficiency. CDR1 SGHVS and CDR2 FNYEAQ come from the germline V gene. V lost 5 bases, J lost 3 bases, and 6 bases stayed unmatched. The length of the CDR3 is 16 residues. This rearrangement joins TRBV7-6 to TRBJ2-3, with TRBD2 identical over 12 bases. The sample consisted of peripheral blood mononuclear cells. The TCR was taken from a person aged 18 to 69 in good health. CDR3 region: CASSTLAGGETDTQYF. The covered CDR3 bases are TGTGCCAGCAGCACCCTAGCGGGAGGGGAGACAGATACG.